This passage covers 9 T cell receptor beta chains from one sample sequenced in a study of T cell repertoires in cytomegalovirus infection. TCRdb reprocessed the reads with MiXCR, giving one entry per CDR3 protein. The sample has a few hundred thousand distinct CDR3 sequences, around 35% seen once; the top ten hold 15% to 20%. These receptors' targets are unknown. The input for sequencing was cultured PBMCs, taken from culture after CMV antigen stimulation. The receptors derive from a human donor in good health (CMV status not recorded). Some clones in this sample may be carry-over from other donors' samples.

The CDR3, as DNA: TGCAGTGCTACGGGACTAGCGGGAGACAACGAGCAGTACTTC. Translation gives CSATGLAGDNEQYF. The V and J genes are TRBV20-1 and TRBJ2-7; 14 nucleotides line up with TRBD2. CDR3 length: 14 amino acids. V trimming: 4 bases; J trimming: 5 bases; junction bases outside the gene matches: 4. Germline V lookup: CDR1 DFQATT, CDR2 SNEGSKA (reference sequence).

This clonotype was counted a few times. The chain carries TRBV15 and TRBJ1-1, with D possibly being TRBD1 (6 bases). Trimming left V 9 bases short and J 0 bases short, with 14 bases between. Per germline, CDR1 LNHNV and CDR2 YYDKDF (reference sequence). The CDR3 contains 14 residues. This CDR3 reads CATKGHPMNTEAFF. The CDR3 DNA sequence: TGTGCCACTAAGGGACACCCCATGAACACTGAAGCTTTCTTT.

The genes are TRBV7-6 and TRBJ2-7; 10 nucleotides line up with TRBD2. The CDR3 is made up of 14 amino acids. Germline V gene data show CDR1 as SGHVS and CDR2 as FNYEAQ. V gave up 3 bases and J gave up 7 bases; unmatched junction bases: 6. The CDR3 sequence: CASSLGTSVEEQYF. The CDR3 DNA follows: TGTGCCAGCAGCTTGGGGACTAGCGTAGAAGAGCAGTACTTC.

The rearrangement joins TRBV7-2 to TRBJ1-1; D gene uncertain. This CDR3 contains 16 residues. CDR1 is SGHTA, CDR2 FQGNSA, per germline. The ends were cut back, 4 bases at V and 1 base at J, with 16 bases in the middle. CDR3 loop: CASSSPPGGGNTEAFF. DNA for the CDR3: TGTGCCAGCAGCTCCCCCCCGGGAGGAGGGAACACTGAAGCTTTCTTT.

This chain joins TRBV20-1 and TRBJ2-1, with TRBD1 matching 9 bases. This CDR3 comprises 16 residues. Germline CDR1 and CDR2: DFQATT and SNEGSKA (reference sequence). V dropped 5 bases and J dropped 4; count of bases not matched to a gene: 12. The CDR3 sequence: CSALTKGTGKYNEQFF. CDR3 nucleotide sequence: TGCAGTGCTCTAACAAAAGGGACAGGGAAGTACAATGAGCAGTTCTTC.

This chain connects TRBV30 to TRBJ2-1; a possible D gene is TRBD2 (5 bases). The CDR3 consists of 14 residues. Germline V gene lookup returns CDR1 GTSNPN and CDR2 SVGIG (reference sequence). Trimming took 2 bases from V and 10 from J, leaving 18 bases between them. This CDR3 is CAWSFSSLAPEQFF. The DNA for the CDR3 is TGTGCCTGGAGTTTCTCCTCCCTAGCTCCGGAGCAGTTCTTC. The whole variable domain, filled in from reference TRBV30 and TRBJ2-1, reads SQTIHQWPATLVQPVGSPLSLECTVEGTSNPNLYWYRQAAGRGLQLLFYSVGIGQISSEVPQNLSASRPQDRQFILSSKKLLLSDSGFYLCAWSFSSLAPEQFFGPGTRLTVL.

In its sample, this clonotype was seen a few times. The J gene is TRBJ2-7, the V gene TRBV5-1, with D perhaps matching TRBD1 (5 bases). The CDR3 totals 19 residues. V lost 0 bases to trimming and J lost 0 bases, with 22 bases between them. Germline V gene sequence: CDR1 SGHRS, CDR2 YFSETQ. CDR3 bases: TGCGCCAGCAGCTTGGGGGGCACAAACTTTGCACCGAGCTCCTACGAGCAGTACTTC. Protein product: CASSLGGTNFAPSSYEQYF.

This clonotype was seen a handful of times. The chain has TRBV19 and TRBJ1-1; 10 bases fit TRBD1. The V segment lost 3 bases and the J segment 5 bases; nucleotides outside the gene matches: 6. CDR1 is LNHDA and CDR2 is SQIVND in the germline V gene (reference sequence). The CDR3 spans 15 residues. The CDR3 DNA sequence: TGTGCCAGTAGTATGCGGGACAGGGGCAGGACTGAAGCTTTCTTT. Translation: CASSMRDRGRTEAFF. The variable domain in full, completed from reference TRBV19 and TRBJ1-1, reads DGGITQSPKYLFRKEGQNVTLSCEQNLNHDAMYWYRQDPGQGLRLIYYSQIVNDFQKGDIAEGYSVSREKKESFPLTVTSAQKNPTAFYLCASSMRDRGRTEAFFGQGTRLTVV.

The CDR3 is CASSRGLVHTQYF. DNA of the CDR3: TGTGCCAGCAGCAGGGGACTAGTCCATACGCAGTATTTT. The chain combines TRBV7-2 with TRBJ2-3, with TRBD2 identical over 8 bases. Germline CDR1 SGHTA, CDR2 FQGNSA. The junction had 5 bases not matched to a gene; V was cut back by 5 bases and J by 7 bases. The CDR3 length is 13 residues.